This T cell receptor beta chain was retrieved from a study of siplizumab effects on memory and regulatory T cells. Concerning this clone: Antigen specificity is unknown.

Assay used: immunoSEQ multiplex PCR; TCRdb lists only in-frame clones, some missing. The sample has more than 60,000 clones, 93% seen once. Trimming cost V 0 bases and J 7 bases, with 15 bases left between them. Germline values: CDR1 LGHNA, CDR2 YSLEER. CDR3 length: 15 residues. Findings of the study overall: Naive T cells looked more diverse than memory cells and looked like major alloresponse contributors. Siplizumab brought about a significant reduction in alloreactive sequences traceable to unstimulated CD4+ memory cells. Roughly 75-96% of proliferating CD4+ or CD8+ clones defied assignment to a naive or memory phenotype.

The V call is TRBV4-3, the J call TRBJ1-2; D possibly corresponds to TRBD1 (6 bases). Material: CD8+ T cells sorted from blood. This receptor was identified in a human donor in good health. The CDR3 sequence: CASSQDRGRNGGYTF. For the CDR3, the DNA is TGCGCCAGCAGCCAAGATAGGGGGAGGAATGGTGGCTACACCTTC.